The 9 T cell receptor beta chains below all came from one sample that was sequenced in a study of CD4 T cells in relation to SARS-CoV-2 and coronaviruses. No antigen has been identified for these receptors. Sequenced by immunoSEQ multiplex PCR; TCRdb stores in-frame clones only, minus some. The table lists roughly 15,000 clones, roughly 82% of them singletons. Unexposed donor CD4+ T cells date from about 2011-2018, before the COVID-19 pandemic. Isolation of CD4+ T cells took place after approximately 10 days in culture. Sequencing input: CD4+ T cells from PBMCs, cultured in vitro. The receptors stem from a human donor in good health.

V and J are TRBV3-1 (or the pseudogene TRBV3-2) and TRBJ2-7; D is ambiguous. The length of the CDR3 is 16 residues. The germline V gene encodes CDR1 LGHDT and CDR2 YNNKEL (reference sequence). Between the trimmed V and J ends, which lost 0 bases and 4 bases, there was a span of 16 bases. In DNA, the CDR3 is TGTGCCAGCAGCCAAGATCCCCCCCAAAGAGGTTACGAGCAGTACTTC. This encodes CASSQDPPQRGYEQYF.

This clone was seen more than once but under ten times. V and J are TRBV7-9 and TRBJ2-7; perhaps TRBD2 as D (5 bases). Germline CDR1 reads SEHNR; CDR2 reads FQNEAQ (reference sequence). CDR3 length: 13 residues. V was clipped by 1 base and J by 3 bases, with 7 bases between them. DNA of the CDR3: TGTGCCAGCAGCTTAGGAGAGGGCTACGAGCAGTACTTC. Translated, it gives CASSLGEGYEQYF.

The chain has TRBV7-2 and TRBJ2-4; D may be TRBD2 (6 bases). The V and J ends lost 5 bases and 6 bases respectively, with 26 bases between them. Per the germline V gene, CDR1 is SGHTA and CDR2 is FQGNSA. The CDR3 loop spans 18 amino acids. CDR3 sequence: CASSLWATSSQRVNIQYF. The CDR3, as DNA: TGTGCCAGCAGCCTATGGGCCACTAGCTCCCAACGTGTAAACATTCAGTACTTC.

This sequence joins TRBV5-1 and TRBJ1-1; D is undetermined. There are 16 residues in the CDR3. Germline values: CDR1 SGHRS, CDR2 YFSETQ. V shed 0 bases and J shed 0 bases, with 12 bases lying between them. Here the CDR3 DNA reads TGCGCCAGCAGCTTGGCCCCACAGTCCATGAACACTGAAGCTTTCTTT. This sequence encodes CASSLAPQSMNTEAFF.

This chain joins TRBV9 and TRBJ1-3; D ambiguous. The CDR3 is 13 residues long. V lost 1 base to trimming and J lost 1 base, with 3 bases between them. Per germline, CDR1 SGDLS and CDR2 YYNGEE. The CDR3 DNA sequence: TGTGCCAGCAGCGTACAATCTGGAAACACCATATATTTT. It yields the protein CASSVQSGNTIYF.

The genes are TRBV14 and TRBJ1-2; a possible D gene is TRBD1 (5 bases). The V gene lost 0 bases and the J gene lost 7 bases, with 12 bases spanning the gap. CDR1 and CDR2 (germline): SGHDN, FVKESK. The CDR3 loop spans 14 amino acids. CDR3 coding DNA: TGTGCCAGCAGCCAAGATTTAGCAGGGACTGGCTACACCTTC. Translating it yields CASSQDLAGTGYTF. The variable domain in full, with the rest retrieved from reference TRBV14 and TRBJ1-2, is EAGVTQFPSHSVIEKGQTVTLRCDPISGHDNLYWYRRVMGKEIKFLLHFVKESKQDESGMPNNRFLAERTGGTYSTLKVQPAELEDSGVYFCASSQDLAGTGYTFGSGTRLTVV.

This chain links TRBV19 with TRBJ1-2; D not resolved. Per germline, CDR1 LNHDA and CDR2 SQIVND (reference sequence). The CDR3 length is 12 residues. Deletions cut 3 bases from V and 6 bases from J, with 8 bases between. The CDR3 region is CASSISINGYTF. CDR3 coding DNA: TGTGCCAGTAGTATCTCGATAAATGGCTACACCTTC. Based on the CDR3 plus reference TRBV19 and TRBJ1-2, the full variable domain is DGGITQSPKYLFRKEGQNVTLSCEQNLNHDAMYWYRQDPGQGLRLIYYSQIVNDFQKGDIAEGYSVSREKKESFPLTVTSAQKNPTAFYLCASSISINGYTFGSGTRLTVV.

The chain recombines TRBV12-2 with TRBJ1-5; whether TRBD1, the table's D call, matches the DNA was not checked. TRBV12-2 is a pseudogene segment. The CDR3 sequence is 18 residues long. CDR3 loop: CASRLAGAGKDSNQPQHF. CDR3 coding DNA: TGTGCAAGTCGCTTAGCTGGAGCAGGGAAGGATAGCAATCAGCCCCAGCATTTT.

This chain links TRBV6-2 or TRBV6-3 with TRBJ2-5; TRBD1 matches 10 bases. The junction had 0 bases not matched to a gene; V was cut back by 4 bases and J by 4 bases. This CDR3 has 13 residues. The germline V gene encodes CDR1 MNHEY and CDR2 SVGEGT. CDR3 in amino acids: CASSWTGGETQYF. DNA for the CDR3: TGTGCCAGCAGTTGGACAGGGGGAGAGACCCAGTACTTC.